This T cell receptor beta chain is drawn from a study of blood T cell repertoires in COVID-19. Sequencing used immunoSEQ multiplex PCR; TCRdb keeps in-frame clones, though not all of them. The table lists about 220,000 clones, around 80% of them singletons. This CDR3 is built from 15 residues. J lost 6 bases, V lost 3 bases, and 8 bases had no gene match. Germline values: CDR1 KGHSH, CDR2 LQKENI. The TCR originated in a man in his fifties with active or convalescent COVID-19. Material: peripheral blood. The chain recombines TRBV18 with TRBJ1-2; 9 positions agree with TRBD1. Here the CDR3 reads CASSPRVQGADGYTF. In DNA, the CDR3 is TGTGCCAGCTCACCGCGTGTACAGGGGGCGGATGGCTACACCTTC.